The 21 T cell receptor beta chains given below trace back to one sample, sequenced in a study of cytotoxic CD8 clonotypes in ibrutinib-treated CLL. Only in-frame clones appear in the TCRdb table, and some are missing; sequencing was by immunoSEQ multiplex PCR. The sample includes some 40,000 clones, about 70% of them seen just once. The material was PBMCs, obtained at disease progression, from a patient treated with ibrutinib. Source of these receptors: a human donor with chronic lymphocytic leukemia.

Only a few counts were recorded for this clone. The J gene is TRBJ1-4, the V gene TRBV11-3; D gene uncertain. CDR1 and CDR2 from the germline V gene are SGHNT and YENEEA. This CDR3 has 14 residues. V shed 3 bases and J shed 1 base, with 6 bases lying between them. CDR3 residues: CASSFHRTNEKLFF. The CDR3 nucleotides are TGTGCCAGCAGCTTTCACAGAACTAATGAAAAACTGTTTTTT. The full variable domain, in which reference TRBV11-3 and TRBJ1-4 provide the parts outside the CDR3, is EAGVVQSPRYKIIEKKQPVAFWCNPISGHNTLYWYLQNLGQGPELLIRYENEEAVDDSQLPKDRFSAERLKGVDSTLKIQPAELGDSAVYLCASSFHRTNEKLFFGSGTQLSVL.

This clone was detected only a few times. The V and J genes are TRBV6-5 and TRBJ1-6; possible D gene TRBD1, 6 bases. The CDR3 has 14 residues. V lost 6 bases and J lost 7, with 13 bases in between. CDR1 MNHEY and CDR2 SVGAGI come from the germline V gene. CDR3: CASSPGHSNSPLHF. In nucleotides, the CDR3 is TGTGCCAGCAGCCCGGGACATTCCAATTCACCCCTCCACTTT.

This clone was seen only a few times. The chain combines TRBV1 with TRBJ2-3; TRBD2 was called by the table and not checked on the DNA. TRBV1 is classified as a pseudogene. The CDR3 runs 16 residues. The CDR3 sequence is CTSSPRLAGVVDTQYF. The CDR3 region has the DNA TGCACCAGCAGCCCTCGACTAGCGGGAGTGGTAGATACGCAGTATTTT.

The rearrangement uses TRBV27 and TRBJ1-1; D is uncertain. The CDR3 sequence is 14 residues long. Germline CDR1 MNHEY, CDR2 SMNVEV (reference sequence). Trimming left V 1 base short and J 4 bases short, with 10 bases between. The CDR3 bases are TGTGCCAGCAGTTTATGGGGAAGGACCACTGAAGCTTTCTTT. This codes for CASSLWGRTTEAFF.

The chain is built from TRBV27 and TRBJ2-1, with a tentative D call TRBD1 (5 bases). The CDR3 length is 13 residues. The germline gives CDR1 MNHEY, CDR2 SMNVEV (reference sequence). Deletions cut 4 bases from V and 5 bases from J, with 9 bases between. The CDR3: CASSSTVNNEQFF. CDR3 in DNA: TGTGCCAGCAGTTCGACAGTAAACAATGAGCAGTTCTTC.

The CDR3 nucleotides are TGCGCCAGCAGCTTGGAGAGGGGGAGGCAGGGTGAAAAACTGTTTTTT. It yields the protein CASSLERGRQGEKLFF. The gene calls are TRBV5-1 and TRBJ1-4; perhaps TRBD1 as D (6 bases). Looked up from germline, CDR1 is SGHRS and CDR2 is YFSETQ. V was shortened by 0 bases and J by 7 bases, with 16 bases between the two germline ends. The length of the CDR3 is 16 residues.

The J gene is TRBJ2-7, the V gene TRBV28, with D uncertain. Trimming removed 8 bases at V and 0 bases at J, with 32 bases between. Germline CDR1 and CDR2: MDHEN and SYDVKM. The CDR3 sequence is 20 residues long. The CDR3 is CASYGPGNRRDGRSSYEQYF. The DNA for the CDR3 is TGTGCCAGCTACGGACCGGGCAATCGACGAGATGGACGGAGCTCCTACGAGCAGTACTTC.

This clone has just a few counts. The chain couples TRBV7-8 to TRBJ1-1; TRBD1 might be the D (5 bases). The germline CDR1 and CDR2 sequences are SGHVS and FQNEAQ. CDR3 length equals 14 residues. V was shortened by 5 bases and J by 7 bases, with 17 bases between the two germline ends. The CDR3, as DNA: TGTGCCAGCAGCCCAACCGCGGCCCAGGGTGAAGCTTTCTTT. Its translation: CASSPTAAQGEAFF.

This clone was picked up a small number of times. The chain employs TRBV18 and TRBJ2-7, with D unclear. The CDR3 extends over 13 amino acids. Germline V gene lookup returns CDR1 KGHSH and CDR2 LQKENI. Trimming pared 2 bases from V and 4 bases from J, leaving 9 bases between. The CDR3: CASSPVQDYEQYF. Written as DNA, the CDR3 is TGTGCCAGCTCACCAGTGCAGGATTACGAGCAGTACTTC.

This rearrangement joins TRBV6-5 to TRBJ2-5; the D gene is possibly TRBD1 (6 bases). The CDR3 contains 14 residues. Germline CDR1 MNHEY, CDR2 SVGAGI. V dropped 0 bases and J dropped 5 bases, with 10 bases sitting between them. The DNA of the CDR3 is TGTGCCAGCAGTTACTCTGGGGGCAGGGAGACCCAGTACTTC. As protein: CASSYSGGRETQYF.

The gene calls are TRBV15 and TRBJ1-2, with D possibly TRBD1 on 6 matching bases. Trimming took off 1 base at V and 5 bases at J, with 14 bases between the two ends. Looked up from germline, CDR1 is LNHNV and CDR2 is YYDKDF (reference sequence). The CDR3 spans 15 residues. The CDR3: CATSRVSGADYGYTF. The CDR3 nucleotides are TGTGCCACCAGCAGAGTTTCGGGGGCTGATTATGGCTACACCTTC.

The chain employs TRBV28 and TRBJ2-1, with D maybe TRBD2 (5 bases). Between the trimmed V and J ends, which lost 8 bases and 0 bases, there was a span of 11 bases. Germline CDR1 reads MDHEN; CDR2 reads SYDVKM. This CDR3 is built from 14 residues. CDR3 nucleotide sequence: TGTGCCAGCCGAGCGGCCCTCTCCTACAATGAGCAGTTCTTC. This sequence encodes CASRAALSYNEQFF.

The chain is built from TRBV11-2 and TRBJ1-1; 11 nucleotides align to TRBD1. With 5 bases clipped from V and 3 bases from J, the junction kept 5 bases outside the gene matches. The CDR3 extends over 15 amino acids. Germline assignment: CDR1 SGHAT and CDR2 FQNNGV. The DNA of the CDR3 is TGTGCCAGCAGCCCCCGGACAGGGGGCTACACTGAAGCTTTCTTT. Its protein is CASSPRTGGYTEAFF. The full variable domain, completed using reference TRBV11-2 and TRBJ1-1, is EAGVAQSPRYKIIEKRQSVAFWCNPISGHATLYWYQQILGQGPKLLIQFQNNGVVDDSQLPKDRFSAERLKGVDSTLKIQPAKLEDSAVYLCASSPRTGGYTEAFFGQGTRLTVV.

V usage is TRBV6-6 and J usage is TRBJ1-1; D may be TRBD1 (5 bases). CDR3 length: 15 amino acids. V gave up 5 bases and J gave up 0 bases, with 13 bases separating them. Germline V gene lookup returns CDR1 MNHNY and CDR2 SVGAGI (reference sequence). The CDR3 protein is CASSVYGQLNTEAFF. CDR3 sequence (DNA): TGTGCCAGCAGTGTGTATGGACAATTGAACACTGAAGCTTTCTTT.

The V gene is TRBV6-1, the J gene TRBJ2-7, with D hard to call. Germline V CDR1 and CDR2: MNHNS, SASEGT. Trimming shortened V by 0 bases and J by 3 bases, and 15 bases separated the two germline ends. This CDR3 region has 16 residues. CDR3 in amino acids: CASSEAQPRSGYEQYF. DNA for the CDR3: TGTGCCAGCAGTGAAGCGCAGCCCCGCTCTGGCTACGAGCAGTACTTC.

This chain connects TRBV11-2 to TRBJ2-1; TRBD2 matches 7 bases. The CDR3 sequence is 15 residues long. With 2 bases clipped from V and 7 bases from J, the junction kept 8 bases outside the gene matches. Germline CDR1 SGHAT, CDR2 FQNNGV. The CDR3 region has the DNA TGTGCCAGCAGCTTAAGTAGGGAGGGCCGGAATGAGCAGTTCTTC. It translates to CASSLSREGRNEQFF.

The chain recombines TRBV5-1 with TRBJ2-2, with 8 bases identical to TRBD2. The CDR3 is 16 residues long. V was clipped by 3 bases and J by 4 bases; unmatched bases: 8. The germline CDR1 and CDR2 sequences are SGHRS and YFSETQ. CDR3 protein: CASSSSGRRGTGELFF. CDR3 coding DNA: TGCGCCAGCAGCTCGAGCGGGAGACGTGGCACCGGGGAGCTGTTTTTT. Full variable domain (remainder filled in from reference TRBV5-1 and TRBJ2-2): KAGVTQTPRYLIKTRGQQVTLSCSPISGHRSVSWYQQTPGQGLQFLFEYFSETQRNKGNFPGRFSGRQFSNSRSEMNVSTLELGDSALYLCASSSSGRRGTGELFFGEGSRLTVL.

The rearrangement uses TRBV28 and TRBJ1-1, with TRBD1 matching 10 bases. Germline-derived CDR1 and CDR2 are MDHEN and SYDVKM. V dropped 6 bases and J dropped 0; count of bases not matched to a gene: 7. CDR3 size: 16 residues. CDR3 DNA sequence: TGTGCCAGCAGACGTGGGACAGGGGCCCTGAACACTGAAGCTTTCTTT. This sequence encodes CASRRGTGALNTEAFF.

This clone has more than one count but fewer than ten. The rearrangement links TRBV9 to TRBJ2-3; D gene uncertain. Germline V gene lookup returns CDR1 SGDLS and CDR2 YYNGEE. The CDR3 length is 14 residues. V was shortened by 0 bases and J by 2 bases, with 7 bases between the two germline ends. The CDR3 DNA sequence: TGTGCCAGCAGCGTAGCACAGATCACAGATACGCAGTATTTT. As protein: CASSVAQITDTQYF.

This clone has more than one count but fewer than ten. The CDR3 DNA follows: TGTGCCAGTAGTATGCAAACCTACAATGAGCAGTTCTTC. It translates to CASSMQTYNEQFF. This rearrangement joins TRBV19 to TRBJ2-1; no definite D call. CDR1 and CDR2 (germline): LNHDA, SQIVND (reference sequence). The V gene lost 3 bases and the J gene lost 2 bases, with 5 bases spanning the gap. CDR3 length: 13 residues.

The chain employs TRBV21-1 and TRBJ2-5; the table gives TRBD2 as D, unverified against the DNA. TRBV21-1 is annotated as a pseudogene. The CDR3 is made up of 14 amino acids. The CDR3 DNA reads as TGTGCCAGCAGCAGGTTAGAAGAGCAAGAGACCCAGTACTTC. Translating gives CASSRLEEQETQYF.